These T cell receptor beta chains were read from a single sample in a study of persistence of HIV-infected CD4 T cells. Assay used: immunoSEQ multiplex PCR; TCRdb lists only in-frame clones, some missing. The data contain approximately 35,000 clones, around four fifths of them seen just once; the ten biggest clones take up about 0.83%. These receptors' targets are unknown. This specimen consisted of CD4+ T cells sorted from PBMCs after roughly 18-hour stimulation, obtained from a patient who received antiretroviral therapy. The source of these receptors is an adult man with HIV who was CMV-seropositive. Both conserved end residues are part of each CDR3. A D gene is named only where the DNA matches it firmly. The size field is filled for only some rows; it gives once, few, many or a size class.

j_gene: TRBJ2-1; abundance: .; v_gene: TRBV28; d_gene: TRBD2; CDR3aa: CASTNPGLAYNEQFF; CDR3nt: TGTGCCAGCACCAATCCGGGACTAGCCTACAATGAGCAGTTCTTC
j_gene: TRBJ2-1; abundance: .; v_gene: TRBV6-2/TRBV6-3; d_gene: TRBD2; CDR3aa: CASSYYPTSDSYNEQFF; CDR3nt: TGTGCCAGCAGTTACTACCCAACTAGCGACTCCTACAATGAGCAGTTCTTC
j_gene: TRBJ1-2; abundance: .; v_gene: TRBV6-2/TRBV6-3; d_gene: .; CDR3aa: CASSRGTMAGYTF; CDR3nt: TGTGCCAGCAGTCGCGGGACAATGGCTGGCTACACCTTC
j_gene: TRBJ2-7; abundance: .; v_gene: TRBV7-2; d_gene: .; CDR3aa: CASSLAPVGTSSYEQYF; CDR3nt: TGTGCCAGCAGCTTAGCCCCCGTCGGGACTTCCTCCTACGAGCAGTACTTC
j_gene: TRBJ2-6; abundance: .; v_gene: TRBV18; d_gene: TRBD1; CDR3aa: CASSPGQGLASGANVLTF; CDR3nt: TGTGCCAGCTCACCCGGACAGGGTCTGGCCTCTGGGGCCAACGTCCTGACTTTC
j_gene: TRBJ2-7; abundance: .; v_gene: TRBV2; d_gene: .; CDR3aa: CASLPFTGKADYEQYF; CDR3nt: TGTGCCAGCCTGCCCTTTACAGGGAAGGCAGACTACGAGCAGTACTTC
j_gene: TRBJ1-5; abundance: few; v_gene: TRBV19; d_gene: .; CDR3aa: CASSTTFGGGGQPQHF; CDR3nt: TGTGCCAGTAGTACTACCTTCGGGGGGGGCGGGCAGCCCCAGCATTTT
j_gene: TRBJ2-5; abundance: .; v_gene: TRBV18; d_gene: TRBD2; CDR3aa: CATERGGRTETQYF; CDR3nt: TGTGCCACCGAGCGGGGGGGCCGTACAGAGACCCAGTACTTC
j_gene: TRBJ2-1; abundance: .; v_gene: TRBV10-3; d_gene: .; CDR3aa: CAIGGSYNEQFF; CDR3nt: TGTGCCATCGGGGGATCCTACAATGAGCAGTTCTTC
j_gene: TRBJ2-2; abundance: .; v_gene: TRBV3-1/TRBV3-2; d_gene: .; CDR3aa: CASSQGTSTGELFF; CDR3nt: TGTGCCAGCAGCCAAGGAACTAGTACCGGGGAGCTGTTTTTT
j_gene: TRBJ1-5; abundance: few; v_gene: TRBV2; d_gene: .; CDR3aa: CASSPEGQPQHF; CDR3nt: TGTGCCAGTAGTCCTGAGGGTCAGCCCCAGCATTTT
j_gene: TRBJ1-1; abundance: .; v_gene: TRBV7-2; d_gene: .; CDR3aa: CASSSGIGNTEAFF; CDR3nt: TGTGCCAGCAGCTCCGGGATTGGGAACACTGAAGCTTTCTTT
j_gene: TRBJ2-5; abundance: .; v_gene: TRBV18; d_gene: .; CDR3aa: CASSPPRGQQETQYF; CDR3nt: TGTGCCAGCTCACCACCCCGAGGCCAGCAAGAGACCCAGTACTTC
j_gene: TRBJ1-4; abundance: .; v_gene: TRBV5-6; d_gene: .; CDR3aa: CASSLDVPGLINEKLFF; CDR3nt: TGTGCCAGCAGCCTTGATGTTCCGGGACTCATTAATGAAAAACTGTTTTTT
j_gene: TRBJ1-1; abundance: .; v_gene: TRBV2; d_gene: .; CDR3aa: CASSESEGLLAFF; CDR3nt: TGTGCCAGCAGTGAATCTGAGGGCTTACTCGCTTTCTTT
j_gene: TRBJ2-5; abundance: .; v_gene: TRBV5-5; d_gene: .; CDR3aa: CASSLRPGGETQYF; CDR3nt: TGTGCCAGCAGCTTGCGGCCCGGAGGAGAGACCCAGTACTTC
j_gene: TRBJ2-4; abundance: .; v_gene: TRBV18; d_gene: TRBD1; CDR3aa: CASSPTGGWNIQYF; CDR3nt: TGTGCCAGCTCACCAACAGGGGGCTGGAACATTCAGTACTTC
j_gene: TRBJ2-7; abundance: .; v_gene: TRBV7-9; d_gene: .; CDR3aa: CASSLLQAYEQYF; CDR3nt: TGTGCCAGCAGCTTATTACAGGCCTACGAGCAGTACTTC
j_gene: TRBJ2-2; abundance: .; v_gene: TRBV30; d_gene: .; CDR3aa: CAWSVGGGTGELFF; CDR3nt: TGTGCCTGGAGTGTGGGGGGCGGCACCGGGGAGCTGTTTTTT
j_gene: TRBJ1-1; abundance: once; v_gene: TRBV5-1; d_gene: .; CDR3aa: CASSGRGRTNTEAFF; CDR3nt: TGCGCCAGCAGCGGGCGGGGCAGGACCAACACTGAAGCTTTCTTT
j_gene: TRBJ1-1; abundance: once; v_gene: TRBV10-3; d_gene: .; CDR3aa: CAISESQLNTEAFF; CDR3nt: TGTGCCATCAGTGAGTCACAGCTGAACACTGAAGCTTTCTTT
j_gene: TRBJ2-3; abundance: .; v_gene: TRBV24-1; d_gene: TRBD1; CDR3aa: CATSDWTTGGSRQYF; CDR3nt: TGTGCCACCAGTGATTGGACCACAGGGGGCAGCAGGCAGTATTTT
j_gene: TRBJ2-1; abundance: few; v_gene: TRBV6-5; d_gene: TRBD2; CDR3aa: CASRTLAGGYNEQFF; CDR3nt: TGTGCCAGCAGGACCCTAGCGGGGGGTTACAATGAGCAGTTCTTC
j_gene: TRBJ2-5; abundance: .; v_gene: TRBV18; d_gene: .; CDR3aa: CATGKGQETQYF; CDR3nt: TGTGCCACCGGCAAGGGTCAAGAGACCCAGTACTTC
j_gene: TRBJ2-4; abundance: .; v_gene: TRBV18; d_gene: .; CDR3aa: CASSPPVRGERNIQYF; CDR3nt: TGTGCCAGCTCACCACCCGTCAGGGGCGAAAGAAACATTCAGTACTTC
j_gene: TRBJ1-1; abundance: few; v_gene: TRBV18; d_gene: TRBD1; CDR3aa: CASSPKQGSEAFF; CDR3nt: TGTGCCAGCTCACCCAAACAGGGGTCTGAAGCTTTCTTT
j_gene: TRBJ2-1; abundance: .; v_gene: TRBV11-1; d_gene: .; CDR3aa: CASSNPTVNEQFF; CDR3nt: TGTGCCAGCAGCAACCCTACGGTCAATGAGCAGTTCTTC
j_gene: TRBJ1-5; abundance: few; v_gene: TRBV19; d_gene: .; CDR3aa: CASSIYPGTGNQPQHF; CDR3nt: TGTGCCAGTAGTATATATCCCGGGACGGGCAATCAGCCCCAGCATTTT
j_gene: TRBJ2-2; abundance: .; v_gene: TRBV24-1; d_gene: TRBD2; CDR3aa: CATSDPTSGGIGELFF; CDR3nt: TGTGCCACCAGTGATCCCACTAGCGGGGGTATCGGGGAGCTGTTTTTT
j_gene: TRBJ2-4; abundance: .; v_gene: TRBV27; d_gene: .; CDR3aa: CASSSYSGLAKNIQYF; CDR3nt: TGTGCCAGCAGTTCATATAGCGGACTAGCCAAAAACATTCAGTACTTC